The entry that follows covers one T cell receptor (beta chain) sequence. Produced via immunoSEQ multiplex PCR; TCRdb's table is partial and in-frame only. In the table there are approximately 52,000 clones, approximately 92% of which are singletons. The data were obtained in a study of T cell changes during pregnancy in multiple sclerosis. Germline V lookup: CDR1 WSHSY, CDR2 SAAADI. The ends lost 8 bases at V and 6 bases at J; junction bases unmatched: 19. The CDR3 length is 17 residues. The input for sequencing was CD4+ T cells from peripheral blood mononuclear cells, taken in the third trimester of pregnancy. The clonotype originates from a female donor with multiple sclerosis, enrolled in a pregnancy study. This chain uses TRBV10-2 with TRBJ1-2, with TRBD1 matching over 9 bases. CDR3 sequence reads: CASAPRRDRDKAHGYTF. CDR3 nucleotides: TGCGCCAGCGCCCCCCGCCGGGACAGGGACAAGGCGCATGGCTACACCTTC.